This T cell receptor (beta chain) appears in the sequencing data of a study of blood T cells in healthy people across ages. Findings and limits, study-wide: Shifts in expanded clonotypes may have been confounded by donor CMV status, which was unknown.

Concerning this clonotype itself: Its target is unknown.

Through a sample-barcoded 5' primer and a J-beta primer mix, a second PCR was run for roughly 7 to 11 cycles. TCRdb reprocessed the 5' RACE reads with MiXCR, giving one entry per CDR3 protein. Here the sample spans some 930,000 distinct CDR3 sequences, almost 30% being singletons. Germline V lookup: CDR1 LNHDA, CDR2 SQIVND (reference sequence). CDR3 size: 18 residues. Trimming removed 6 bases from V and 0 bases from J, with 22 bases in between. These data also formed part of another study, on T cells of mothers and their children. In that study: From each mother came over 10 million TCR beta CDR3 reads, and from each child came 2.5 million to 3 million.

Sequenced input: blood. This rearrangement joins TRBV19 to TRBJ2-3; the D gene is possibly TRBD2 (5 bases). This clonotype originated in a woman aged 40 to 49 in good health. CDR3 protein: CASSPRAPTPASTDTQYF. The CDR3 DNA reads TGTGCCAGTAGCCCGAGGGCTCCGACTCCCGCTAGCACAGATACGCAGTATTTT.